Included here is one T cell receptor (beta chain) sequence, with context. Antigen specificity is unknown. The V segment lost 8 bases and the J segment 5 bases; nucleotides outside the gene matches: 7. The length of the CDR3 is 13 residues. Per germline, CDR1 MGHDK and CDR2 SYGVNS. These data originate in a study of OX40 agonist ivuxolimab in advanced cancers. Study-level background: The study reported partial responses in three patients: one hepatocellular carcinoma, two cutaneous melanoma. Study observations and caveats: Nonresponders included some who also had low normalized T-cell clonal expansion.

Some clones are missing from TCRdb's copy, which holds only in-frame ones; the method was immunoSEQ multiplex PCR. The data contain about 68,000 clones, roughly 84% of them singletons. The sequenced sample was CD4+ or CD8+ T cells sorted from blood, obtained in a trial of the OX40 agonist ivuxolimab. This chain joins TRBV25-1 and TRBJ2-3, with 7 bases lining up with TRBD1. The clonotype was recovered from an adult with an advanced solid tumor such as melanoma, head and neck, liver or kidney cancer. The CDR3 DNA follows: TGTGCCAGCTCGGGACAGTCCAAAGATACGCAGTATTTT. Amino acids: CASSGQSKDTQYF. The full variable domain, with the rest looked up from reference TRBV25-1 and TRBJ2-3, is EADIYQTPRYLVIGTGKKITLECSQTMGHDKMYWYQQDPGMELHLIHYSYGVNSTEKGDLSSESTVSRIRTEHFPLTLESARPSHTSQYLCASSGQSKDTQYFGPGTRLTVL.